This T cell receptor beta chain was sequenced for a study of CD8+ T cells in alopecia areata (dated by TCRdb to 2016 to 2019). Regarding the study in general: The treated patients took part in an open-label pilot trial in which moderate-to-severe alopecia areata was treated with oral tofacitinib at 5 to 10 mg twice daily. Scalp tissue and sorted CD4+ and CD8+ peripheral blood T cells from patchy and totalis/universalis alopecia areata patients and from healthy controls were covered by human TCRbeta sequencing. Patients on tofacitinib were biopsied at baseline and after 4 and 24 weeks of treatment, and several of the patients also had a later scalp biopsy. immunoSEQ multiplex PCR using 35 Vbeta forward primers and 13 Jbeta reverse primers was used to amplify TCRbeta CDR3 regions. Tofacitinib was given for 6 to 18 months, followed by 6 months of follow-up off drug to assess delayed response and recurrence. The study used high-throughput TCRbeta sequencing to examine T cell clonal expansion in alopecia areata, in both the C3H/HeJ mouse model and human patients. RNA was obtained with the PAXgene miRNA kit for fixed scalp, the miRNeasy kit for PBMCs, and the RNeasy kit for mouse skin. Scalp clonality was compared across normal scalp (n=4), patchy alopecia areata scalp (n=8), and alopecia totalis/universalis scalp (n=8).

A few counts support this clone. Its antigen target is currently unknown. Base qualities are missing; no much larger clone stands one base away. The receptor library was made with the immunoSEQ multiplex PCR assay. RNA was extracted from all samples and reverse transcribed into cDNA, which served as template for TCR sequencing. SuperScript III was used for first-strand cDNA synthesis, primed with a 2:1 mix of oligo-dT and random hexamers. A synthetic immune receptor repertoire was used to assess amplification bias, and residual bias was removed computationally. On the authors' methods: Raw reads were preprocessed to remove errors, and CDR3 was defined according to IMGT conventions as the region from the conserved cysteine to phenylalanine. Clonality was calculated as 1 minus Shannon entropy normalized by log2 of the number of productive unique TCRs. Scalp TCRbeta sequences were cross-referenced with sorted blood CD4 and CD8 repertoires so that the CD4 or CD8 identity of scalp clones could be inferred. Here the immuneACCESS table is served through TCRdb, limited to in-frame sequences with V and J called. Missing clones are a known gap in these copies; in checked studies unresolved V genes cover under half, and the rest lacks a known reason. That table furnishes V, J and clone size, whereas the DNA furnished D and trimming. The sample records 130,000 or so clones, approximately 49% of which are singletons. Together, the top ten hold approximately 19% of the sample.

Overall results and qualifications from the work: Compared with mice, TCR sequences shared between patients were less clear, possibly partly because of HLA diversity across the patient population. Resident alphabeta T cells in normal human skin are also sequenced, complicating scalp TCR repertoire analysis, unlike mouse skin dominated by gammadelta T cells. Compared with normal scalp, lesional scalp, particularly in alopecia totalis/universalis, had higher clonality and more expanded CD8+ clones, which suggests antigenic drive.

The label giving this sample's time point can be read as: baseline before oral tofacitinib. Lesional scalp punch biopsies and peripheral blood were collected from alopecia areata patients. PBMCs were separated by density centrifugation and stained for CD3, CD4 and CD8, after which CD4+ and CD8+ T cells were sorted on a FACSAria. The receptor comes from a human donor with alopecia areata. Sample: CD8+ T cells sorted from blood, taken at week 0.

Read as DNA, the sequence is TGTGCCAGCAGCTTTAGTAGGTGGACACGATTCTACGAGCAGTACTTC. This translates into CASSFSRWTRFYEQYF. The chain is assembled from TRBV7-8 and TRBJ2-7; the D gene is perhaps TRBD1, from 5 matching bases. CDR1 SGHVS and CDR2 FQNEAQ are derived from the germline V gene. Including cysteine and phenylalanine, the CDR3 has 16 amino acids. Only the CDR3 region is kept as DNA, spanning 48 bases read in frame from base 1. The V end loses 3 bases and the J end loses 3 bases, and a stretch of 18 bases separates them. The reference TRBV7-8 and TRBJ2-7 proteins fill in what lies around the CDR3, so the full variable domain reads GAGVSQSPRYKVAKRGQDVALRCDPISGHVSLFWYQQALGQGPEFLTYFQNEAQLDKSGLPSDRFFAERPEGSVSTLKIQRTQQEDSAVYLCASSFSRWTRFYEQYFGPGTRLTVT.